This is a list of T cell receptor beta chains from one sample in a study of blood T cell repertoires in COVID-19. Assay used: immunoSEQ multiplex PCR; TCRdb lists only in-frame clones, some missing. The table has around 68,000 clones, approximately 91% seen once; the top ten hold approximately 1.5%. Sequenced material: peripheral blood. The receptors here all came from a human donor in a cohort sampled during active COVID-19. Each CDR3 is given with its conserved first and last residue. The D gene is left open where the match is weak. Size is omitted from some rows. Given values are once, few, many or a class for expanded clones.

d_call: TRBD2
v_call: TRBV4-2
clone_size: once
j_call: TRBJ2-3
cdr3_aa: CASSQETSGRDTQYF
cdr3_nt: TGTGCCAGCAGCCAAGAGACTAGCGGGAGAGATACGCAGTATTTT

d_call: -
v_call: TRBV19
clone_size: -
j_call: TRBJ2-2
cdr3_aa: CASSIVGAANTGELFF
cdr3_nt: TGTGCCAGTAGTATAGTCGGAGCCGCGAACACCGGGGAGCTGTTTTTT

d_call: -
v_call: TRBV5-4
clone_size: -
j_call: TRBJ2-3
cdr3_aa: CASRHHPTGEGDTQYF
cdr3_nt: TGTGCCAGCAGACATCACCCGACAGGAGAGGGGGATACGCAGTATTTT

d_call: TRBD2
v_call: TRBV20-1
clone_size: -
j_call: TRBJ2-3
cdr3_aa: CSASLAATSTDTQYF
cdr3_nt: TGCAGTGCTAGTCTAGCGGCTACTAGCACAGATACGCAGTATTTT

d_call: -
v_call: TRBV19
clone_size: -
j_call: TRBJ1-1
cdr3_aa: CASSIYPPGMNTEAFF
cdr3_nt: TGTGCCAGTAGTATTTATCCCCCAGGGATGAACACTGAAGCTTTCTTT

d_call: TRBD1
v_call: TRBV7-8
clone_size: -
j_call: TRBJ2-1
cdr3_aa: CASSGQPTDNEQFF
cdr3_nt: TGTGCCAGCTCGGGACAGCCTACGGACAATGAGCAGTTCTTC

d_call: -
v_call: TRBV4-1
clone_size: -
j_call: TRBJ2-4
cdr3_aa: CASSLTSRHTDLAKNIQYF
cdr3_nt: TGCGCCAGCAGCCTCACCTCTAGGCATACCGATCTAGCCAAAAACATTCAGTACTTC

d_call: -
v_call: TRBV28
clone_size: -
j_call: TRBJ2-7
cdr3_aa: CASHTEGGAQETYEQYF
cdr3_nt: TGTGCCAGCCACACCGAAGGAGGGGCCCAGGAAACCTACGAGCAGTACTTC

d_call: -
v_call: TRBV9
clone_size: -
j_call: TRBJ1-5
cdr3_aa: CEEEGRNSNQPQHF
cdr3_nt: TGTGAGGAGGAGGGACGGAATAGCAATCAGCCCCAGCATTTT

d_call: -
v_call: TRBV4-3
clone_size: once
j_call: TRBJ2-3
cdr3_aa: CASSQGTSYSDTQYF
cdr3_nt: TGCGCCAGCAGCCAAGGGACAAGCTACTCAGATACGCAGTATTTT

d_call: TRBD1
v_call: TRBV28
clone_size: -
j_call: TRBJ2-3
cdr3_aa: CASSSTGEDTQYF
cdr3_nt: TGTGCCAGCAGTTCAACAGGGGAAGATACGCAGTATTTT

d_call: -
v_call: TRBV11-2
clone_size: once
j_call: TRBJ2-5
cdr3_aa: CASSLDALGATETQYF
cdr3_nt: TGTGCCAGCAGCTTAGATGCGTTGGGGGCCACAGAGACCCAGTACTTC

d_call: -
v_call: TRBV5-4
clone_size: few
j_call: TRBJ1-6
cdr3_aa: CASSTSQGTYNSPLHF
cdr3_nt: TGTGCCAGCAGCACCTCACAGGGTACCTATAATTCACCCCTCCACTTT

d_call: TRBD2
v_call: TRBV4-3
clone_size: -
j_call: TRBJ2-7
cdr3_aa: CASSQDRAGALYEQYF
cdr3_nt: TGCGCCAGCAGCCAAGATCGGGCGGGAGCACTCTACGAGCAGTACTTC

d_call: -
v_call: TRBV4-1
clone_size: -
j_call: TRBJ2-6
cdr3_aa: CASSKGGENNVLTF
cdr3_nt: TGCGCCAGCAGCAAGGGAGGAGAAAACAACGTCCTGACTTTC

d_call: TRBD1
v_call: TRBV5-1
clone_size: -
j_call: TRBJ2-2
cdr3_aa: CASSMDRVGTGELFF
cdr3_nt: TGCGCCAGCAGCATGGACAGGGTGGGGACCGGGGAGCTGTTTTTT

d_call: TRBD2
v_call: TRBV4-2
clone_size: -
j_call: TRBJ2-5
cdr3_aa: CASSQDGGGSGRAGETQYF
cdr3_nt: TGTGCCAGCAGCCAAGACGGAGGTGGGAGCGGGAGGGCCGGGGAGACCCAGTACTTC

d_call: -
v_call: TRBV12-5
clone_size: few
j_call: TRBJ1-2
cdr3_aa: CASGLWSDPYGYTF
cdr3_nt: TGTGCTAGTGGTTTGTGGTCAGATCCCTATGGCTACACCTTC

d_call: TRBD1
v_call: TRBV7-2
clone_size: -
j_call: TRBJ1-5
cdr3_aa: CASSLTGDRPQHF
cdr3_nt: TGTGCCAGCAGCTTAACCGGGGACAGGCCCCAGCATTTT

d_call: -
v_call: TRBV2
clone_size: -
j_call: TRBJ1-2
cdr3_aa: CASSAGRYGYTF
cdr3_nt: TGTGCCAGCAGTGCAGGGCGCTATGGCTACACCTTC

d_call: TRBD2
v_call: TRBV28
clone_size: -
j_call: TRBJ2-7
cdr3_aa: CASSASWLAETYEQYF
cdr3_nt: TGTGCCAGCAGTGCAAGTTGGCTAGCGGAAACCTACGAGCAGTACTTC

d_call: -
v_call: TRBV5-4
clone_size: -
j_call: TRBJ2-1
cdr3_aa: CASSLGGQEDNEQFF
cdr3_nt: TGTGCCAGCAGCTTGGGCGGACAAGAAGACAATGAGCAGTTCTTC

d_call: TRBD1
v_call: TRBV5-6
clone_size: -
j_call: TRBJ1-2
cdr3_aa: CASSRTANKGQGVFYGYTF
cdr3_nt: TGTGCCAGCAGCCGAACCGCTAATAAAGGACAGGGGGTATTCTATGGCTACACCTTC

d_call: -
v_call: TRBV11-2
clone_size: -
j_call: TRBJ2-2
cdr3_aa: CASSLDLRGGPYTGELFF
cdr3_nt: TGTGCCAGCAGCTTAGATCTAAGGGGGGGCCCCTACACCGGGGAGCTGTTTTTT

d_call: -
v_call: TRBV7-2
clone_size: -
j_call: TRBJ1-5
cdr3_aa: CASSFTGGGNQPQHF
cdr3_nt: TGTGCCAGCAGCTTTACGGGGGGAGGGAATCAGCCCCAGCATTTT

d_call: -
v_call: TRBV7-2
clone_size: -
j_call: TRBJ2-4
cdr3_aa: CASSLWATSIQYF
cdr3_nt: TGTGCCAGCAGCTTATGGGCTACCTCCATTCAGTACTTC

d_call: -
v_call: TRBV21-1
clone_size: once
j_call: TRBJ2-7
cdr3_aa: CASSKPGLAGGWAYEQYF
cdr3_nt: TGTGCCAGCAGCAAACCCGGACTAGCGGGAGGGTGGGCCTACGAGCAGTACTTC